This T cell receptor (beta chain) was recorded in a study of T-cell reconstitution after alpha-beta-depleted transplantation in children. General observations from the study: High day-60 TCRbeta diversity in some patients came from surviving recipient T cells and thymic progenitors. Reportedly, roughly two months post-transplant, alpha-beta T cells arose from several hundred expanded graft clones.

V was pared by 0 bases and J by 5 bases, with 13 bases between. This CDR3 spans 16 amino acids. Looked up from germline, CDR1 is MNHEY and CDR2 is SMNVEV (reference sequence). This clonotype was counted between two and nine times. Its target is unknown. This sample's TCRbeta library carried unique molecular identifier barcodes. TCRdb called the PCR reads again in MiXCR, with one record for every CDR3 protein. The data contain about 200,000 distinct CDR3 sequences, 6.6% of them seen just once; the ten biggest clones take up 5.5% to 6.5%. The TCR comes from a boy between 2 and 10 years old with acute lymphoblastic leukemia, due to receive a stem cell transplant. The source was PBMCs, collected before TCRalphabeta/CD19-depleted stem cell transplant. The V gene is TRBV27, the J gene TRBJ2-2, with D maybe TRBD2 (5 bases). DNA of the CDR3: TGTGCCAGCAGTTTATCGGACTTTCTATCTACCGGGGAGCTGTTTTTT. Translating it yields CASSLSDFLSTGELFF.